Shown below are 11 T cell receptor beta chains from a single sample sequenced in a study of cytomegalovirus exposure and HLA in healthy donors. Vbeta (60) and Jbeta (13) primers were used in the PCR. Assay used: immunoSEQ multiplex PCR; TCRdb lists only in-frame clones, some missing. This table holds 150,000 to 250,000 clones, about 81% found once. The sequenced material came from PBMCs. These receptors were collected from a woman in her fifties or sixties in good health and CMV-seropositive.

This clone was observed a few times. CDR3 coding DNA: TGTGCCAGCAGTTTACCCATGGGGGGAGTAAGGCTGCCTGACCTCTCTGGGGCCAACGTCCTGACTTTC. The encoded protein is CASSLPMGGVRLPDLSGANVLTF. V usage is TRBV28 and J usage is TRBJ2-6, with D possibly TRBD2 on 6 matching bases. Trimming took off 2 bases at V and 0 bases at J, with 29 bases between the two ends. Per germline, CDR1 MDHEN and CDR2 SYDVKM. The CDR3 covers 23 residues.

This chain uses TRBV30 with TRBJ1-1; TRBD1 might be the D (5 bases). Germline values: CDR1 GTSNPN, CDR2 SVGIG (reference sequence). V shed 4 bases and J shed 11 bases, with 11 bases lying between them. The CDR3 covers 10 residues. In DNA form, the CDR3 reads TGTGCCTGGACGGACAATCGTGCTTTCTTT. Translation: CAWTDNRAFF.

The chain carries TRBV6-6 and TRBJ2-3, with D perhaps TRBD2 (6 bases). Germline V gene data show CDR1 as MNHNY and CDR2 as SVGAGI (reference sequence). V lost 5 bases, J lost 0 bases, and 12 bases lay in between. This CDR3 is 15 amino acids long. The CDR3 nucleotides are TGTGCCAGCAGTCTCGGTAGCGGTAGCACAGATACGCAGTATTTT. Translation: CASSLGSGSTDTQYF.

The CDR3 region is CASGNPRGQFF. The CDR3 nucleotides are TGTGCCAGCGGAAATCCTAGGGGGCAGTTCTTC. The chain joins TRBV6-6 to TRBJ2-1, with TRBD1 as a possible D gene (5 bases). The CDR3 runs to 11 residues. Trimming took off 8 bases at V and 12 bases at J, with 14 bases between the two ends. Germline V gives CDR1 MNHNY, CDR2 SVGAGI (reference sequence).

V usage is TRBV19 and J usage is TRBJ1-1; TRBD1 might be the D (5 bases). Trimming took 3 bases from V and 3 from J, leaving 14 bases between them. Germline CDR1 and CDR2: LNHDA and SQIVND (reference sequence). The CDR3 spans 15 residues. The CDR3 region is CASSIGGLRDTEAFF. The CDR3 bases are TGTGCCAGTAGTATCGGGGGTTTAAGGGACACTGAAGCTTTCTTT.

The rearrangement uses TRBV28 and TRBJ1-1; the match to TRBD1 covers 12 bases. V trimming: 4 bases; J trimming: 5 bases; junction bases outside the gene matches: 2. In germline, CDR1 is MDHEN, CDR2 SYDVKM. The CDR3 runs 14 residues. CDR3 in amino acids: CASSWDRGQTEAFF. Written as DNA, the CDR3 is TGTGCCAGCAGTTGGGACAGGGGGCAAACTGAAGCTTTCTTT.

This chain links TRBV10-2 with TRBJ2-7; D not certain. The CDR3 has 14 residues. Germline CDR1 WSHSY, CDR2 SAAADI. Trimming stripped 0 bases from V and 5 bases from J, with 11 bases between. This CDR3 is CASSESFRQNEQYF. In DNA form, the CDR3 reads TGCGCCAGCAGTGAGTCGTTCCGACAAAACGAGCAGTACTTC.

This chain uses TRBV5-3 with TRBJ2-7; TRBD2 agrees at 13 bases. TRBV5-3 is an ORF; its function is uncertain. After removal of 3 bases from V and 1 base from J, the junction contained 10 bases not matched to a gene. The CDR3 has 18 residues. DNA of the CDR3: TGTGCCAGAAGCTACTCCGGACTAGCGGGAGAGGGGTCCTACGAGCAGTACTTC. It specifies CARSYSGLAGEGSYEQYF.

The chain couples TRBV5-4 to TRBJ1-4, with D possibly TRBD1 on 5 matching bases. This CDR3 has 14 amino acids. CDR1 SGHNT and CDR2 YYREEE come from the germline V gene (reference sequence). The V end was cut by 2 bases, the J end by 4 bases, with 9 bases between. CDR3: CASSFAGINEKLFF. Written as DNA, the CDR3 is TGTGCCAGCAGCTTTGCAGGGATTAATGAAAAACTGTTTTTT.

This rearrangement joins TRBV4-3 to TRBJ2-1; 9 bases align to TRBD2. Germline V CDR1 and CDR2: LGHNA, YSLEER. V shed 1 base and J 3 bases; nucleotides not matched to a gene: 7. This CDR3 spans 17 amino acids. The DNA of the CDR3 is TGCGCCAGCAGCCAAGCTGCCGATAGCGGGGGCTACAATGAGCAGTTCTTC. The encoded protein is CASSQAADSGGYNEQFF.

In nucleotides, the CDR3 is TGCGCCAGCAGCCAAGATTTTCGCGGGAGGGCCACAGATACGCAGTATTTT. This translates into CASSQDFRGRATDTQYF. The chain joins TRBV4-1 to TRBJ2-3; 9 bases agree with TRBD2. Germline trimming cut 0 bases from V and 2 bases from J; bases unmatched to any gene: 6. CDR3 length equals 17 residues. Germline CDR1 is MGHRA and CDR2 is YSYEKL.